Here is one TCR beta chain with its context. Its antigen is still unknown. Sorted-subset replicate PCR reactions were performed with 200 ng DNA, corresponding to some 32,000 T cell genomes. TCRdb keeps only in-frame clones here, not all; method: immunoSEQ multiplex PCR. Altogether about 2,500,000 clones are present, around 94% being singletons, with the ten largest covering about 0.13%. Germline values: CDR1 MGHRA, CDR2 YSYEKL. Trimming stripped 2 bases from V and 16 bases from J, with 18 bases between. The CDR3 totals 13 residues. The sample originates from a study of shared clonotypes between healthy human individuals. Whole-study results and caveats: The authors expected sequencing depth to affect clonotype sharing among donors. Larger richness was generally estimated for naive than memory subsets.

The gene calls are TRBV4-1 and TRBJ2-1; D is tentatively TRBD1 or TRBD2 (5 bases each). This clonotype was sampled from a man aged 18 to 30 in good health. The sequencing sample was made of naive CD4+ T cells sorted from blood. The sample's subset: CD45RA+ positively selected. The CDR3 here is CASSQLYRDRTFF. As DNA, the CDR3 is TGCGCCAGCAGCCAACTTTACCGGGACCGTACTTTCTTC.